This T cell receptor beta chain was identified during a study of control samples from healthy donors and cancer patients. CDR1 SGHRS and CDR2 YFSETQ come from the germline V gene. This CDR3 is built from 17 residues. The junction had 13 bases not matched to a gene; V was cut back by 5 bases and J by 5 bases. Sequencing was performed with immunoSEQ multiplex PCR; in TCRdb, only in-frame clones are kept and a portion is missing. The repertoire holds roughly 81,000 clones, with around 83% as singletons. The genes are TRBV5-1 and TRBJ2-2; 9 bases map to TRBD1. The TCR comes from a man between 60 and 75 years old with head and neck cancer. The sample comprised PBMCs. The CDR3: CASRNPAGQGRTGELFF. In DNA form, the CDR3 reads TGCGCCAGCAGAAACCCAGCTGGACAGGGGAGGACCGGGGAGCTGTTTTTT. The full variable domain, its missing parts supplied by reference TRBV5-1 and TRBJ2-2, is KAGVTQTPRYLIKTRGQQVTLSCSPISGHRSVSWYQQTPGQGLQFLFEYFSETQRNKGNFPGRFSGRQFSNSRSEMNVSTLELGDSALYLCASRNPAGQGRTGELFFGEGSRLTVL.